The rows below give T cell receptor beta chains drawn from one sample of a study of blood T cell repertoires in COVID-19. This table comes from immunoSEQ multiplex PCR, and its TCRdb copy is limited to in-frame clones, with some not included. The sample carries about 170,000 clones, approximately 85% recorded once. Sequencing was carried out using peripheral blood. These receptors were obtained from an elderly man with COVID-19, enrolled during active disease. Both conserved end residues are part of each CDR3.

TRBV27	CASSRGREGNTIYF
TRBV18	CASSPVDRAYEQYF
TRBV4-2	CASRPPGLSGNTIYF
TRBV7-9	CASSLQGPNTEAFF
TRBV10-3	CAISDTGQFLYSNQPQHF
TRBV5-1	CASSSGTARNTIYF
TRBV3-1/TRBV3-2	CASSQTDRVDYGYTF
TRBV5-1	CASSLEVPGQGSHETQYF
TRBV6-5	CASNKQRGQETQYF
TRBV6-5	CASSYALSSPLHF
TRBV2	CASSAGTGGNYGYTF